This T cell receptor beta chain was observed in a study of blood T cell repertoires in COVID-19. Whole-study context: The United States, Italy and Spain supplied acute and convalescent COVID-19 samples. PBMCs, B-cell-depleted T cells, or T cells provided the cDNA or gDNA that made up the material.

The CDR3 totals 16 residues. V lost 1 base to trimming and J lost 2 bases; unmatched junction nucleotides: 6. The germline V gene has CDR1 SGHAT and CDR2 FQNNGV. This study enrolled people aged about 18 to 95 from about 26 US geographic areas. Original processing notes: Using reference gene primer amplification, nucleated cell counts were estimated. Clones were sequenced by immunoSEQ multiplex PCR, and TCRdb holds only the in-frame ones, with some missing. Clone size and V and J calls were adopted from that table, with D and trimming inferred from the DNA. The table records fewer than 400,000 clones, about 86% of them present only once.

The specimen was PBMCs or T cells enriched from blood (not recorded which). The chain links TRBV11-2 to TRBJ1-2, with 8 bases that match TRBD1. The sequence was obtained from a woman between 50 and 59 years old who had recovered from COVID-19. The CDR3 DNA is TGTGCCAGCAGCTTAGGGGGACAGGTGTTAAACTATGGCTACACCTTC. This sequence encodes CASSLGGQVLNYGYTF.